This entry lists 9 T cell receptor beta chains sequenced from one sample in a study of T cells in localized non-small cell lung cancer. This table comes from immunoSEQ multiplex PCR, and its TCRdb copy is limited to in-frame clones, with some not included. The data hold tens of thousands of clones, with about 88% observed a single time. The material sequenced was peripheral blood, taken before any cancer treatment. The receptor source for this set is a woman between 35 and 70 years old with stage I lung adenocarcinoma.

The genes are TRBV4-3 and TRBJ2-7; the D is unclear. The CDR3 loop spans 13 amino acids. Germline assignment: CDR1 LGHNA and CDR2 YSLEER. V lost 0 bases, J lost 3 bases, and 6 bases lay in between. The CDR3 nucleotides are TGCGCCAGCAGCCAAGATGGAGACTACGAGCAGTACTTC. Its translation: CASSQDGDYEQYF.

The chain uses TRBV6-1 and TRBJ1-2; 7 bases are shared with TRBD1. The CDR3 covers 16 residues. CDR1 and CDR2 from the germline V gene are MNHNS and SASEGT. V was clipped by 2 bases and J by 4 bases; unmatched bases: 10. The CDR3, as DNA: TGTGCCAGCAGTGAAATGGACACCGGGACAGCCTATGGCTACACCTTC. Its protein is CASSEMDTGTAYGYTF.

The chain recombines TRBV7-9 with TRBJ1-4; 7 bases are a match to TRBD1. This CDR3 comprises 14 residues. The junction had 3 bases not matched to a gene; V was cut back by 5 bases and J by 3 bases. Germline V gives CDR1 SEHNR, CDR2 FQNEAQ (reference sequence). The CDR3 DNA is TGTGCCAGCAGCGTGGGACAGTCTAATGAAAAACTGTTTTTT. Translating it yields CASSVGQSNEKLFF.

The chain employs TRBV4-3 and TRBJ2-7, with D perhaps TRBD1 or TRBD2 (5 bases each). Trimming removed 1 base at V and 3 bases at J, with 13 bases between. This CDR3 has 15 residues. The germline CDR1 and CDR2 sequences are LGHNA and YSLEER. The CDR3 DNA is TGCGCCAGCAGCCAAGGGGCCGGGACCCTCTACGAGCAGTACTTC. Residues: CASSQGAGTLYEQYF.

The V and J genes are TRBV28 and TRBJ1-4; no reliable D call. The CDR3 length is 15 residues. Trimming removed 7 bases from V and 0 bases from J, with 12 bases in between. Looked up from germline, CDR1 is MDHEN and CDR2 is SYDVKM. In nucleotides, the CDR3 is TGTGCCAGCATCAGAGGCCTCTCAACTAATGAAAAACTGTTTTTT. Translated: CASIRGLSTNEKLFF.

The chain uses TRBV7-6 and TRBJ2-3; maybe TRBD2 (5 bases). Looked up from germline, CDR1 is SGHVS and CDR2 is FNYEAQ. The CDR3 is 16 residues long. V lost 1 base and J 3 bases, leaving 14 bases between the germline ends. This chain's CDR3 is CASSLGAWERTDTQYF. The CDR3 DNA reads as TGTGCCAGCAGCTTAGGGGCCTGGGAGAGGACAGATACGCAGTATTTT.

CDR3 amino acids: CASIRGEGSPLHF. The CDR3 bases are TGTGCCAGCATCAGGGGAGAAGGTTCACCCCTCCACTTT. The chain has TRBV6-5 and TRBJ1-6; tentatively, D is TRBD1 (6 bases). V was trimmed by 7 bases and J by 9 bases, leaving 13 bases between them. This CDR3 comprises 13 residues. Germline V gives CDR1 MNHEY, CDR2 SVGAGI.

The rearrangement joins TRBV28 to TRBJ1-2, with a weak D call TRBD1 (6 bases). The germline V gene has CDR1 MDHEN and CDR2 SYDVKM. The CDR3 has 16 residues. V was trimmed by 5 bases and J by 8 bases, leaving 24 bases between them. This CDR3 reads CASSPLPGAGRSGYTF. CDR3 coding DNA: TGTGCCAGCAGTCCCTTACCGGGGGCAGGACGATCGGGCTACACCTTC.

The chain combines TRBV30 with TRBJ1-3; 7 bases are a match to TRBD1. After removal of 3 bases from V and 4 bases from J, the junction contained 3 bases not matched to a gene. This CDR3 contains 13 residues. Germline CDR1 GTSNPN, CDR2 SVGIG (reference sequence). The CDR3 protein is CAWSWTGGNTIYF. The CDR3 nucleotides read TGTGCCTGGAGCTGGACAGGCGGAAACACCATATATTTT. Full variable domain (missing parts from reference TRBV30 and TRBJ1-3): SQTIHQWPATLVQPVGSPLSLECTVEGTSNPNLYWYRQAAGRGLQLLFYSVGIGQISSEVPQNLSASRPQDRQFILSSKKLLLSDSGFYLCAWSWTGGNTIYFGEGSWLTVV.